The 32 T cell receptor beta chains reported below all come from one sample, sequenced in a study of T cells after yellow fever vaccination. TCRdb passed the 5' RACE reads through MiXCR, listing each CDR3 protein once. Counted here are about 58,000 distinct CDR3 sequences, 5.7% occurring once; the ten biggest clones make up 31%. The sequencing here drew on PBMCs, either bulk or a sorted T-cell subset (CD4+, CD8+, memory, or dextramer-sorted; not recorded which), taken on the day of the yellow fever booster vaccination. The receptors here all came from a man aged 18 to 30 who received the YFV17D yellow fever vaccine.

In its sample, this clonotype was seen many times. CDR3 nucleotide sequence: TGTGCCAGCAGCGTATCAACAGGGCTCCCTTTCACTGAAGCTTTCTTT. Translated, it gives CASSVSTGLPFTEAFF. V is TRBV7-8 and J is TRBJ1-1; the D gene is possibly TRBD1 (6 bases). The length of the CDR3 is 16 residues. Trimming removed 5 bases at V and 4 bases at J, with 20 bases between. Germline assignment: CDR1 SGHVS and CDR2 FQNEAQ.

This clonotype was detected ten times or more. This sequence joins TRBV18 and TRBJ2-5; a possible D gene is TRBD1 (6 bases). V lost 2 bases and J lost 0, with 7 bases in between. The CDR3 length is 14 residues. CDR1 and CDR2 from the germline V gene are KGHSH and LQKENI. The CDR3 reads CASSPRTDQETQYF. The DNA for the CDR3 is TGTGCCAGCTCACCAAGGACAGACCAAGAGACCCAGTACTTC. Filled out from reference TRBV18 and TRBJ2-5, the complete variable domain reads NAGVMQNPRHLVRRRGQEARLRCSPMKGHSHVYWYRQLPEEGLKFMVYLQKENIIDESGMPKERFSAEFPKEGPSILRIQQVVRGDSAAYFCASSPRTDQETQYFGPGTRLLVL.

The sample holds many counts of this clonotype. The rearrangement joins TRBV6-1 to TRBJ2-1, with TRBD2 as a possible D gene (6 bases). This CDR3 is 13 amino acids long. V gave up 4 bases and J gave up 6 bases, with 10 bases separating them. The germline V gene has CDR1 MNHNS and CDR2 SASEGT. CDR3 coding DNA: TGTGCCAGCAGTGCTGCGGGGAGCAATGAGCAGTTCTTC. Translation: CASSAAGSNEQFF.

There are a few counts of this clonotype. The rearrangement joins TRBV12-3 or TRBV12-4 to TRBJ1-2, with TRBD1 identical over 10 bases. This CDR3 spans 15 amino acids. V lost 7 bases to trimming and J lost 4 bases; unmatched junction nucleotides: 9. The CDR3 spells CASTSGDRGFYGYTF. The CDR3 DNA reads as TGTGCCAGCACCTCCGGGGACAGGGGCTTCTATGGCTACACCTTC.

This clonotype appeared many times. The V gene is TRBV18, the J gene TRBJ2-5; 12 nucleotides line up with TRBD2. This CDR3 region has 15 residues. The germline gives CDR1 KGHSH, CDR2 LQKENI. The V segment lost 3 bases and the J segment 3 bases; nucleotides outside the gene matches: 2. The chain's CDR3 is CASSPRLAGEETQYF. CDR3 sequence (DNA): TGTGCCAGCTCACCGCGACTAGCGGGGGAAGAGACCCAGTACTTC.

In its sample, this clonotype was seen many times. The V call is TRBV12-3 or TRBV12-4, the J call TRBJ2-1, with 7 nucleotides matching TRBD1. CDR3 length equals 16 residues. V shed 2 bases and J 0 bases; nucleotides not matched to a gene: 4. The CDR3 spells CASSLLGDSSYNEQFF. The CDR3 bases are TGTGCCAGCAGTTTACTCGGGGACAGCTCCTACAATGAGCAGTTCTTC.

This clonotype was counted ten times or more. The chain joins TRBV10-2 to TRBJ1-2; 7 bases agree with TRBD1. CDR1 is WSHSY, CDR2 SAAADI, per germline. The V and J ends lost 6 bases and 6 bases, in that order; junction bases with no gene match: 7. The CDR3 extends over 13 amino acids. The CDR3 nucleotides read TGCGCCAGCAGCCGACAGGGAATCCATGGCTACACCTTC. As protein: CASSRQGIHGYTF.

This clonotype was found a few times. The chain links TRBV5-1 to TRBJ2-1; 10 positions agree with TRBD2. The germline V gene has CDR1 SGHRS and CDR2 YFSETQ. Trimming at V came to 1 base and at J to 4 bases, leaving 5 bases not matched to a gene. The CDR3 has 16 amino acids. The CDR3 DNA reads as TGCGCCAGCAGCTTGACACCTAGCGGGGGTTACAATGAGCAGTTCTTC. Amino acids: CASSLTPSGGYNEQFF.

This clonotype was seen ten or more times. The chain combines TRBV2 with TRBJ1-1; no clear D. Between the trimmed V and J ends, which lost 4 bases and 2 bases, there was a span of 11 bases. From germline, CDR1 is SNHLY and CDR2 FYNNEI. The CDR3 has 14 residues. The CDR3 loop reads CASSGAGFNTEAFF. DNA of the CDR3: TGTGCCAGCAGTGGGGCAGGATTTAACACTGAAGCTTTCTTT.

This clonotype has a handful of counts. The chain is built from TRBV12-3 or TRBV12-4 and TRBJ2-5; 7 nucleotides agree with TRBD2. The trim removed 6 bases at V and 1 base at J, leaving 5 bases unmatched. This CDR3 contains 14 residues. CDR3 sequence reads: CASRPAGFQETQYF. CDR3 nucleotide sequence: TGTGCCAGCAGACCAGCGGGATTCCAAGAGACCCAGTACTTC.

The rearrangement uses TRBV2 and TRBJ2-5, with D possibly being TRBD1 (5 bases). CDR1 is SNHLY, CDR2 FYNNEI, per germline. With 4 bases removed from V and 1 base from J, the gap between germline ends came to 10 bases. The CDR3 loop spans 14 amino acids. In DNA, the CDR3 is TGTGCCAGCAGTGGCCGACAGCTCCAAGAGACCCAGTACTTC. Translating gives CASSGRQLQETQYF.

This clonotype was counted at least ten times. The CDR3 nucleotides read TGTGCCAGCAGTTATACACTGAACACTGAAGCTTTCTTT. Translating it yields CASSYTLNTEAFF. This rearrangement joins TRBV7-6 to TRBJ1-1; D call uncertain. Trimming took 6 bases from V and 0 from J, leaving 8 bases between them. CDR1 and CDR2 (germline): SGHVS, FNYEAQ. The CDR3 consists of 13 residues. The entire variable domain, with the rest obtained from reference TRBV7-6 and TRBJ1-1, is as follows: GAGVSQSPRYKVTKRGQDVALRCDPISGHVSLYWYRQALGQGPEFLTYFNYEAQQDKSGLPNDRFSAERPEGSISTLTIQRTEQRDSAMYRCASSYTLNTEAFFGQGTRLTVV.

This clonotype was seen at least ten times. A junction boundary mismatches the germline segment, possibly from a read error. The rearrangement uses TRBV5-1 and TRBJ1-4; D not certain. Germline CDR1 SGHRS, CDR2 YFSETQ. The CDR3 consists of 13 residues. CDR3 residues: CASTGPPYEKLFF. In DNA form, the CDR3 reads TGCGCCAGCACAGGTCCCCCTTATGAGAAACTGTTTTTT.

This clonotype was observed at least ten times. V and J are TRBV9 and TRBJ1-1; the D is unclear. V lost 0 bases and J lost 10, with 10 bases in between. The CDR3 has 12 amino acids. Germline V gene data show CDR1 as SGDLS and CDR2 as YYNGEE. Here the CDR3 reads CASSVVGGPAFF. CDR3 nucleotides: TGTGCCAGCAGCGTAGTTGGAGGGCCAGCTTTCTTT. Using reference TRBV9 and TRBJ1-1 for the parts outside the CDR3, the full variable domain is DSGVTQTPKHLITATGQRVTLRCSPRSGDLSVYWYQQSLDQGLQFLIQYYNGEERAKGNILERFSAQQFPDLHSELNLSSLELGDSALYFCASSVVGGPAFFGQGTRLTVV.

This clonotype showed up just a few times. This chain links TRBV27 with TRBJ1-6, with a weak D call TRBD1 (6 bases). This CDR3 is built from 18 residues. V was pared by 1 base and J by 0 bases, with 13 bases between. Per germline, CDR1 MNHEY and CDR2 SMNVEV (reference sequence). This chain's CDR3 is CASSLLARGSSYNSPLHF. CDR3 DNA sequence: TGTGCCAGCAGTTTATTAGCGAGGGGGAGCTCCTATAATTCACCCCTCCACTTT.

V gene TRBV7-8 combines with J gene TRBJ2-6, with a possible D match to TRBD1 (7 bases). Trimming stripped 4 bases from V and 0 bases from J, with 19 bases between. The CDR3 has 19 residues. The V gene's germline CDR1 is SGHVS and CDR2 FQNEAQ. The CDR3, as DNA: TGTGCCAGCAGCTGGGTTCGGGCAGGGGGGAGCTCTGGGGCCAACGTCCTGACTTTC. Translation: CASSWVRAGGSSGANVLTF. Complete variable domain (other parts from reference TRBV7-8 and TRBJ2-6): GAGVSQSPRYKVAKRGQDVALRCDPISGHVSLFWYQQALGQGPEFLTYFQNEAQLDKSGLPSDRFFAERPEGSVSTLKIQRTQQEDSAVYLCASSWVRAGGSSGANVLTFGAGSRLTVL.

There are many counts of this clonotype. The chain couples TRBV6-2 or TRBV6-3 to TRBJ2-4, with 7 bases fitting TRBD1. The V and J ends lost 3 bases and 4 bases, in that order; junction bases with no gene match: 9. The CDR3 sequence is 16 residues long. Per germline, CDR1 MNHEY and CDR2 SVGEGT. CDR3 bases: TGTGCCAGCAGTTATCTTTCGGAACAGGGGAAAAACATTCAGTACTTC. Translation gives CASSYLSEQGKNIQYF.

This clonotype was picked up many times. The chain uses TRBV6-5 and TRBJ2-3, with a tentative D call TRBD1 (6 bases). The CDR3 has 13 amino acids. Per the germline V gene, CDR1 is MNHEY and CDR2 is SVGAGI. Trimming pared 6 bases from V and 4 bases from J, leaving 11 bases between. CDR3: CASRRQAADTQYF. CDR3 in DNA: TGTGCCAGCAGAAGACAGGCAGCAGATACGCAGTATTTT.

This clonotype was detected a few times. The chain carries TRBV15 and TRBJ2-5; D is undetermined. Germline V gives CDR1 LNHNV, CDR2 YYDKDF (reference sequence). This CDR3 is built from 11 residues. V lost 3 bases and J lost 5, with 4 bases in between. CDR3 sequence (DNA): TGTGCCACCAGCAGGTGGGAGACCCAGTACTTC. This translates into CATSRWETQYF. Using reference TRBV15 and TRBJ2-5 for the parts outside the CDR3, the full variable domain is DAMVIQNPRYQVTQFGKPVTLSCSQTLNHNVMYWYQQKSSQAPKLLFHYYDKDFNNEADTPDNFQSRRPNTSFCFLDIRSPGLGDTAMYLCATSRWETQYFGPGTRLLVL.

The V gene is TRBV12-3 or TRBV12-4, the J gene TRBJ2-5; tentative D call: TRBD1 (7 bases). Trimming took off 0 bases at V and 7 bases at J, with 24 bases between the two ends. The CDR3 sequence is 18 residues long. The CDR3: CASSLALGSQGGPGTQYF. The CDR3 nucleotides read TGTGCCAGCAGTTTAGCGCTGGGTTCCCAGGGGGGACCAGGGACCCAGTACTTC.

The V call is TRBV6-6, the J call TRBJ1-5, with TRBD1 matching over 7 bases. Germline trimming cut 5 bases from V and 6 bases from J; bases unmatched to any gene: 4. The CDR3 totals 13 residues. The V gene's germline CDR1 is MNHNY and CDR2 SVGAGI (reference sequence). The CDR3 here is CASSPRQGQPQHF. DNA of the CDR3: TGTGCCAGCAGTCCCCGACAGGGTCAGCCCCAGCATTTT.

Many counts were recorded for this clonotype. This chain's CDR3 is CASSPWDRGNEQFF. CDR3 DNA sequence: TGTGCCAGCAGTCCTTGGGACAGGGGAAATGAGCAGTTCTTC. The chain links TRBV12-3 or TRBV12-4 to TRBJ2-1, with 10 bases lining up with TRBD1. J was trimmed by 7 bases and V by 5 bases; bases with no gene match: 5. The CDR3 runs to 14 residues.

This clonotype was observed a few times. V and J are TRBV4-2 and TRBJ2-1; the match to TRBD2 covers 7 bases. The germline CDR1 and CDR2 sequences are LGHNA and YNFKEQ. This CDR3 comprises 16 residues. Trimming at V came to 0 bases and at J to 7 bases, leaving 9 bases not matched to a gene. CDR3 sequence: CASSQDGRAGWNEQFF. The DNA of the CDR3 is TGTGCCAGCAGCCAAGATGGTCGAGCGGGGTGGAATGAGCAGTTCTTC.

At least ten counts were recorded for this clonotype. The chain uses TRBV27 and TRBJ2-1; 12 nucleotides line up with TRBD2. Germline values: CDR1 MNHEY, CDR2 SMNVEV (reference sequence). V dropped 0 bases and J dropped 6; count of bases not matched to a gene: 6. CDR3 length: 17 residues. CDR3 sequence (DNA): TGTGCCAGCAGTTTATCTTTACTAGCGGGGGGCTTCAATGAGCAGTTCTTC. Translated, it gives CASSLSLLAGGFNEQFF.

This clonotype was seen at least ten times. The rearrangement uses TRBV27 and TRBJ2-7; D might be TRBD1 (6 bases). The CDR3 sequence is 13 residues long. The V gene lost 8 bases and the J gene lost 5 bases, with 16 bases spanning the gap. Germline-derived CDR1 and CDR2 are MNHEY and SMNVEV (reference sequence). In nucleotides, the CDR3 is TGTGCCAGCCATGGGCAGGGGCTGGACGAGCAGTACGTC. It translates to CASHGQGLDEQYV.

This clonotype was seen ten or more times. The chain couples TRBV29-1 to TRBJ1-2, with D maybe TRBD1 (5 bases). The CDR3 length is 15 residues. Trimming stripped 2 bases from V and 2 bases from J, with 15 bases between. Germline V CDR1 and CDR2: SQVTM, ANQGSEA. The CDR3 loop is CSVENRGRQNYGYTF. CDR3 nucleotides: TGCAGCGTTGAAAATCGGGGACGGCAAAACTATGGCTACACCTTC.

This clonotype has just a few counts. V and J are TRBV7-9 and TRBJ1-3; D gene uncertain. The CDR3 sequence is 12 residues long. From germline, CDR1 is SEHNR and CDR2 FQNEAQ (reference sequence). Trimming left V 10 bases short and J 5 bases short, with 12 bases between. CDR3 sequence (DNA): TGTGCCACCCATCCCCACCGAAACACCATATATTTT. Protein product: CATHPHRNTIYF.

The rearrangement joins TRBV27 to TRBJ1-6; TRBD1 aligns across 9 bases. The CDR3 covers 14 residues. J gave up 7 bases and V 7 bases, and 5 bases lay outside the gene matches. Germline V gene data show CDR1 as MNHEY and CDR2 as SMNVEV (reference sequence). The DNA of the CDR3 is TGTGCCAGCACCAAAACAGGGGGCAATTCACCCCTCCACTTT. Its translation is CASTKTGGNSPLHF.

The rearrangement uses TRBV11-2 and TRBJ2-7; no clear D. This CDR3 region has 13 residues. The germline CDR1 and CDR2 sequences are SGHAT and FQNNGV. The V end was cut by 3 bases, the J end by 1 base, with 7 bases between. CDR3 protein: CASSFTASYEQYF. CDR3 in DNA: TGTGCCAGCAGCTTTACAGCGTCCTACGAGCAGTACTTC. The entire variable domain, with the rest obtained from reference TRBV11-2 and TRBJ2-7, is as follows: EAGVAQSPRYKIIEKRQSVAFWCNPISGHATLYWYQQILGQGPKLLIQFQNNGVVDDSQLPKDRFSAERLKGVDSTLKIQPAKLEDSAVYLCASSFTASYEQYFGPGTRLTVT.

This clonotype was detected many times. This chain joins TRBV5-1 and TRBJ2-6; TRBD1 is a possible D gene (5 bases). The length of the CDR3 is 15 residues. Trimming left V 0 bases short and J 2 bases short, with 6 bases between. CDR1 and CDR2 (germline): SGHRS, YFSETQ. Written as DNA, the CDR3 is TGCGCCAGCAGCTTGGGACAGCCTGGGGCCAACGTCCTGACTTTC. It encodes CASSLGQPGANVLTF.

The chain joins TRBV12-3 or TRBV12-4 to TRBJ2-1, with 10 bases identical to TRBD2. V dropped 7 bases and J dropped 9; count of bases not matched to a gene: 12. CDR3 length: 15 amino acids. CDR3 in DNA: TGTGCCAGCACCTGGGGGCTAGCGGGGGTAGGTGAGCAGTTCTTC. Protein sequence: CASTWGLAGVGEQFF.

For this clonotype: This may come from a read error, since a much larger clone is one base off. The V and J genes are TRBV24-1 and TRBJ2-4; TRBD1 agrees at 8 bases. This CDR3 has 14 residues. V lost 3 bases to trimming and J lost 9 bases; unmatched junction nucleotides: 6. Germline CDR1 KGHDR, CDR2 SFDVKD. The CDR3 loop reads CATSDPNDRGIQYF. CDR3 nucleotide sequence: TGTGCCACCAGTGATCCCAATGACAGGGGCATTCAGTACTTC.